Here is one T cell receptor (beta chain) with its context. What it recognizes is unknown. A J-beta primer mix and a sample-barcoded 5' primer were used in a second PCR of roughly 6 to 11 cycles. TCRdb ran MiXCR on the 5' RACE reads and lists one entry per CDR3 protein. The sample contains 450,000 to 700,000 distinct CDR3 sequences, 27% of which appear only once. This record comes from a study of blood T cells in healthy people across ages. Findings and caveats of the study: Samples with more naive T cells showed higher observed beta diversity.

The V end was cut by 3 bases, the J end by 4 bases, with 10 bases between. CDR3 size: 14 residues. The chain recombines TRBV12-3 or TRBV12-4 with TRBJ2-1, with D tentatively TRBD2 (5 bases). The sequence came from a woman in her 70s in good health. Sequencing used blood. CDR3 nucleotides: TGTGCCAGCAGTTTTGATAGGGAGTACAATGAGCAGTTCTTC. This sequence encodes CASSFDREYNEQFF.